The 13 T cell receptor beta chains below come from one sample, sequenced in a study of sequential checkpoint blockade in melanoma. Generated by immunoSEQ multiplex PCR, the TCRdb table keeps only in-frame clones and is missing some. The profile shows some 40,000 clones, about 83% of them singletons. Treatment: randomized to nivolumab then ipilimumab (arm A) or the reverse (arm B). The material was CD8+ T cells sorted from blood (inferred from file names), obtained from a patient given nivolumab and ipilimumab in sequence. The receptors here all came from a human donor with melanoma.

This chain connects TRBV6-5 to TRBJ2-7; D is uncertain. Germline V CDR1 and CDR2: MNHEY, SVGAGI. The CDR3 contains 11 residues. Trimming left V 6 bases short and J 2 bases short, with 5 bases between. CDR3 nucleotides: TGTGCCAGCAGCGACACCTACGAGCAGTACTTC. It yields the protein CASSDTYEQYF.

As DNA, the CDR3 is TGTGCCAGCAGCTCGGGTAGCGAGGCTCAATACGAGCAGTACTTC. Translated: CASSSGSEAQYEQYF. The chain joins TRBV12-1 to TRBJ2-7; TRBD2 is taken as the D call from the table, unchecked against the DNA. TRBV12-1 is marked as a pseudogene. The CDR3 contains 15 residues.

This clone occurred a few times. Other DNA sequences from this sample encode an identical CDR3 as well. The chain joins TRBV27 to TRBJ1-1; D ambiguous. Trimming pared 3 bases from V and 1 base from J, leaving 6 bases between. The germline gives CDR1 MNHEY, CDR2 SMNVEV (reference sequence). The CDR3 totals 13 residues. The CDR3 DNA follows: TGTGCCAGCAGTTTGCGAGGGAACACTGAAGCTTTCTTT. As protein: CASSLRGNTEAFF.

The rearrangement uses TRBV27 and TRBJ1-1; no definite D call. The V and J ends lost 2 bases and 1 base respectively, with 5 bases between them. The V gene's germline CDR1 is MNHEY and CDR2 SMNVEV (reference sequence). CDR3 length: 13 residues. The CDR3: CASSLNSNTEAFF. In DNA form, the CDR3 reads TGTGCCAGCAGTTTAAACTCGAACACTGAAGCTTTCTTT.

The CDR3 DNA follows: TGTGCCAGCAGCCCACGGTGGAGGGGAGGGATAAGCGAGCAGTACTTC. This translates into CASSPRWRGGISEQYF. V and J are TRBV5-8 and TRBJ2-7, with 7 bases fitting TRBD2. The V gene's germline CDR1 is SGHTS and CDR2 YDEGEE. With 4 bases clipped from V and 6 bases from J, the junction kept 16 bases outside the gene matches. This CDR3 contains 16 residues.

The chain carries TRBV6-1 and TRBJ2-7, with 7 bases that match TRBD1. Looked up from germline, CDR1 is MNHNS and CDR2 is SASEGT. CDR3 length equals 15 residues. The V gene end was trimmed by 4 bases and the J gene end by 3 bases; junction bases not matched to a gene: 9. The CDR3 DNA is TGTGCCAGCAGTGTCGACAGGGCTTCTCTCTACGAGCAGTACTTC. Protein sequence: CASSVDRASLYEQYF.

V is TRBV14 and J is TRBJ2-7; D is perhaps TRBD1 (6 bases). From germline, CDR1 is SGHDN and CDR2 FVKESK. The CDR3 is made up of 13 amino acids. V lost 3 bases to trimming and J lost 2 bases, with 8 bases between them. The CDR3: CASSQDRAYEQYF. The CDR3 DNA sequence: TGTGCCAGCAGCCAGGACAGAGCCTACGAGCAGTACTTC. The complete variable domain, with remaining parts taken from reference TRBV14 and TRBJ2-7, reads EAGVTQFPSHSVIEKGQTVTLRCDPISGHDNLYWYRRVMGKEIKFLLHFVKESKQDESGMPNNRFLAERTGGTYSTLKVQPAELEDSGVYFCASSQDRAYEQYFGPGTRLTVT.

The rearrangement joins TRBV28 to TRBJ2-7, with TRBD1 matching 7 bases. The CDR3 sequence is 15 residues long. Germline lookup yields CDR1 MDHEN and CDR2 SYDVKM. V shed 4 bases, J shed 3 bases, and the junction held 9 bases outside the gene matches. The CDR3: CASSYPGQVDYEQYF. The CDR3 DNA reads as TGTGCCAGCAGTTACCCAGGACAGGTGGACTACGAGCAGTACTTC.

This clone was seen a handful of times. This sequence joins TRBV10-3 and TRBJ1-1; no reliable D call. This CDR3 spans 13 amino acids. With 4 bases removed from V and 2 bases from J, the gap between germline ends came to 8 bases. CDR1 and CDR2 (germline): ENHRY, SYGVKD. The CDR3 reads CAISVGVNTEAFF. The CDR3 DNA sequence: TGTGCCATCAGTGTCGGGGTTAACACTGAAGCTTTCTTT.

The V and J genes are TRBV11-2 and TRBJ2-7; 8 nucleotides match TRBD1. Germline V gene lookup returns CDR1 SGHAT and CDR2 FQNNGV. The CDR3 extends over 15 amino acids. V lost 5 bases and J lost 6; bases outside the gene matches: 12. The CDR3: CASSPLDRGAFEQYF. CDR3 sequence (DNA): TGTGCCAGCAGCCCGTTAGACAGGGGAGCATTCGAGCAGTACTTC. Drawing the rest from reference TRBV11-2 and TRBJ2-7, the complete variable domain is EAGVAQSPRYKIIEKRQSVAFWCNPISGHATLYWYQQILGQGPKLLIQFQNNGVVDDSQLPKDRFSAERLKGVDSTLKIQPAKLEDSAVYLCASSPLDRGAFEQYFGPGTRLTVT.

This rearrangement joins TRBV21-1 to TRBJ2-5; the table calls TRBD2, which could not be checked here. TRBV21-1 corresponds to a pseudogene. The CDR3 totals 11 residues. The CDR3 here is CASSIGETQYF. CDR3 DNA: TGTGCCAGCAGCATCGGGGAGACCCAGTACTTC.

CDR3 in amino acids: CASSLSWTSDEQYF. Written as DNA, the CDR3 is TGTGCCAGCAGTTTATCTTGGACTAGCGACGAGCAGTACTTC. The rearrangement joins TRBV27 to TRBJ2-7; 9 bases fit TRBD2. From germline, CDR1 is MNHEY and CDR2 SMNVEV (reference sequence). The V segment lost 0 bases and the J segment 5 bases; nucleotides outside the gene matches: 2. The CDR3 spans 14 residues.

The V and J genes are TRBV4-1 and TRBJ2-1; perhaps TRBD1 as D (6 bases). CDR1 MGHRA and CDR2 YSYEKL come from the germline V gene. The CDR3 extends over 15 amino acids. Trimming stripped 1 base from V and 6 bases from J, with 13 bases between. The CDR3 DNA reads TGCGCCAGCAGCCAAGCTCCAGGACAGTTCAATGAGCAGTTCTTC. This codes for CASSQAPGQFNEQFF.